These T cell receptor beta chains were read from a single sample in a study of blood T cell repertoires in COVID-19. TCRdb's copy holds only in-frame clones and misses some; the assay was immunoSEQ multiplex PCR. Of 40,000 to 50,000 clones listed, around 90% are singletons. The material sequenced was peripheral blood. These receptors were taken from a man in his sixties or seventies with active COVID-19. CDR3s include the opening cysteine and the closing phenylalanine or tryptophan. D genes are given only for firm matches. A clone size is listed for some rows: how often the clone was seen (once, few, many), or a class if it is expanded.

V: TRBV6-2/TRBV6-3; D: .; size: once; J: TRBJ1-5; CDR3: CASSRNQGPQHF; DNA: TGTGCCAGCAGTCGCAATCAGGGGCCCCAGCATTTT
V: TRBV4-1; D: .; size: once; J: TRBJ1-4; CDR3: CASSQDQGLTNEKLFF; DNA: TGCGCCAGCAGCCAAGACCAGGGGCTCACTAATGAAAAACTGTTTTTT
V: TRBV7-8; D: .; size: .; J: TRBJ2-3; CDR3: CASSFVRWQGGDTQYF; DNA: TGTGCCAGCAGCTTCGTGAGGTGGCAGGGGGGAGATACGCAGTATTTT
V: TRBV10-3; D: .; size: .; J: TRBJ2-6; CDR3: CAISQGVSGANVLTF; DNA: TGTGCCATCAGCCAGGGCGTCTCGGGGGCCAACGTCCTGACTTTC
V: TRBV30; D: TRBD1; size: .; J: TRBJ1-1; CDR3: CAWSNRGHEAFF; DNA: TGTGCCTGGAGCAACAGGGGCCATGAAGCTTTCTTT
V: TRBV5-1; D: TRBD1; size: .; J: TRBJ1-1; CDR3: CASSSGTGVYTEAFF; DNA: TGCGCCAGCAGCTCGGGGACAGGGGTTTACACTGAAGCTTTCTTT
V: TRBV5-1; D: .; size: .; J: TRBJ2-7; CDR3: CASSLGGAGSAGEQYF; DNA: TGCGCCAGCAGCTTGGGCGGGGCCGGATCTGCGGGGGAGCAGTACTTC
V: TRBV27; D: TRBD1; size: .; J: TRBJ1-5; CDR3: CASSAGQGNQPQHF; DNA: TGTGCCAGCAGTGCGGGACAGGGAAATCAGCCCCAGCATTTT
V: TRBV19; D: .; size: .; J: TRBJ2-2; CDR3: CASSMFATTGELFF; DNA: TGTGCCAGTAGTATGTTCGCAACAACCGGGGAGCTGTTTTTT
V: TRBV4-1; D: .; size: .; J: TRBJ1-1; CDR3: CASSQVFGTEAFF; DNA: TGCGCCAGCAGCCAAGTGTTCGGGACTGAAGCTTTCTTT
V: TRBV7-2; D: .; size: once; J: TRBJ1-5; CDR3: CASSPQWGGNQPQHF; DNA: TGTGCCAGCAGCCCGCAGTGGGGAGGCAATCAGCCCCAGCATTTT
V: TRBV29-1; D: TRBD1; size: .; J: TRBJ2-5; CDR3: CSVLRTGSQKTQYF; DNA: TGCAGCGTTTTGCGGACAGGGAGTCAAAAGACCCAGTACTTC
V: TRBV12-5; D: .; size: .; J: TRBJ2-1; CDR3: CASAPGLLSKNNEQFF; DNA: TGTGCTAGTGCCCCTGGACTGTTATCAAAGAACAATGAGCAGTTCTTC
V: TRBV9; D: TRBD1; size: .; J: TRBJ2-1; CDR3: CASSVGGGPYNEQFF; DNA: TGTGCCAGCAGCGTAGGAGGGGGCCCCTACAATGAGCAGTTCTTC
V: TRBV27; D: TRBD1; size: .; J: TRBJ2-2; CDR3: CASSFTGGSGELFF; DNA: TGTGCCAGCAGTTTCACAGGGGGCTCCGGGGAGCTGTTTTTT
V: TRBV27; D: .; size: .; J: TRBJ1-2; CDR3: CASTQGQNNGYTF; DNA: TGTGCCAGCACCCAAGGACAGAACAATGGCTACACCTTC
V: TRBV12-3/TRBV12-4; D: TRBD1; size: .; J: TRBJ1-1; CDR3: CASSLADRFEAFF; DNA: TGTGCCAGCAGTTTAGCGGACAGGTTTGAAGCTTTCTTT
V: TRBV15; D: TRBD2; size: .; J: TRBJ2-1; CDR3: CATQTAGGYNEQFF; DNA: TGTGCCACTCAGACGGCGGGGGGATACAATGAGCAGTTCTTC
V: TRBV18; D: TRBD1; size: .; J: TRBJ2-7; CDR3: CASSPWTGIEEQYF; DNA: TGTGCCAGCTCACCATGGACAGGGATCGAGGAGCAGTACTTC
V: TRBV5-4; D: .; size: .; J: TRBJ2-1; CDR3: CASSLRGPSSYNEQFF; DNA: TGTGCCAGCAGCTTGAGAGGCCCGAGCTCCTACAATGAGCAGTTCTTC
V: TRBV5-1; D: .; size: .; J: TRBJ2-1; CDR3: CASSLELQGPVEQFF; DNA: TGCGCCAGCAGCTTGGAACTTCAGGGGCCTGTGGAGCAGTTCTTC
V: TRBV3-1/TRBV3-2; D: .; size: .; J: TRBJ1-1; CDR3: CASSQVLTGNTEAFF; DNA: TGTGCCAGCAGCCAAGTACTCACAGGGAACACTGAAGCTTTCTTT
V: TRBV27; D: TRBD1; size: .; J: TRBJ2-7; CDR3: CASGKGDRVGYEQYF; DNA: TGTGCCAGCGGAAAGGGGGACAGGGTGGGATACGAGCAGTACTTC
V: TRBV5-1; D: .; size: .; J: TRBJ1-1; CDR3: CASSPGQENTEAFF; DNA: TGCGCCAGCAGCCCGGGACAAGAGAACACTGAAGCTTTCTTT
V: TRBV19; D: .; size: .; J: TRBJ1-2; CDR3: CASSPSQGVIDGYTF; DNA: TGTGCCAGTAGTCCATCACAGGGCGTGATCGATGGCTACACCTTC
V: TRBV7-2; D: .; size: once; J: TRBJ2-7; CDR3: CASSAGQIYEQYF; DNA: TGTGCCAGCAGCGCGGGACAGATCTACGAGCAGTACTTC
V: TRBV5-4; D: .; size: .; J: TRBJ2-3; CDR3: CASSLPFAGATDTQYF; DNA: TGTGCCAGCAGCTTGCCATTTGCGGGGGCTACAGATACGCAGTATTTT
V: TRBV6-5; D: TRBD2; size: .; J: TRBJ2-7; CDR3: CASRIRGVLYEQYF; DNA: TGTGCCAGCAGAATACGGGGGGTGCTCTACGAGCAGTACTTC
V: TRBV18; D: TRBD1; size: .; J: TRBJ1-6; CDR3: CASSPGQGTSPLHF; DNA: TGTGCCAGCTCACCCGGACAGGGGACTTCACCCCTCCACTTT
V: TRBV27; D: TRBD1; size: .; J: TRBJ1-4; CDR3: CASRYAGTDNEKLFF; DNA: TGTGCCAGCAGATACGCCGGGACAGATAATGAAAAACTGTTTTTT
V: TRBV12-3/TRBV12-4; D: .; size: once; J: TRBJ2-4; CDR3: CASSKTVNIQYF; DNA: TGTGCCAGCAGCAAAACAGTGAACATTCAGTACTTC
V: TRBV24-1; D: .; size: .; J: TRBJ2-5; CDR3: CATSDGGPETQYF; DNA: TGTGCCACCTCGGACGGAGGCCCGGAGACCCAGTACTTC